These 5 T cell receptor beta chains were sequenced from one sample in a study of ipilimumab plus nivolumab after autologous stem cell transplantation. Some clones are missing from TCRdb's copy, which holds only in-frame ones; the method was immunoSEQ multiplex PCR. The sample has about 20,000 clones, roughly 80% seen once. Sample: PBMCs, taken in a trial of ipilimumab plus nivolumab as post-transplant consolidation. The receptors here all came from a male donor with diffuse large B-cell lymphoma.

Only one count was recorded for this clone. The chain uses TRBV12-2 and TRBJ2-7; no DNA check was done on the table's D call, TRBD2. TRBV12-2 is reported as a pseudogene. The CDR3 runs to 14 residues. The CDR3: CASRSGTFTYEQYF. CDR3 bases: TGTGCAAGTCGCTCAGGGACTTTTACCTACGAGCAGTACTTC.

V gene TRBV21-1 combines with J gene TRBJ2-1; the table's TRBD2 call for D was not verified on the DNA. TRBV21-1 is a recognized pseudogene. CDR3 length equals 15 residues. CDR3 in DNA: TGTGCCAGCATCTGGAAGGAGCGGATCTACAATGAGCAGTTCTTC. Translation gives CASIWKERIYNEQFF.

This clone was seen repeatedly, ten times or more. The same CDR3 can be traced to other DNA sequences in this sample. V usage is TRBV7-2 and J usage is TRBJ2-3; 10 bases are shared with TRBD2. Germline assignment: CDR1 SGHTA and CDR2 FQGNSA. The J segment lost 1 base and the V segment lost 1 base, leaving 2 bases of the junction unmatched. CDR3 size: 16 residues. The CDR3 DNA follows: TGTGCCAGCAGCTTAGGCCTAGCGGGGGGCACAGATACGCAGTATTTT. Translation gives CASSLGLAGGTDTQYF.

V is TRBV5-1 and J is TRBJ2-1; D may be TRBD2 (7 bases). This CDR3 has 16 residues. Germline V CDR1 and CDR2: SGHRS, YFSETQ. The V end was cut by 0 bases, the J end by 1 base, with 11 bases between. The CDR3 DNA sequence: TGCGCCAGCAGCTTGGAGGGGGGGACGTCCTACAATGAGCAGTTCTTC. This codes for CASSLEGGTSYNEQFF. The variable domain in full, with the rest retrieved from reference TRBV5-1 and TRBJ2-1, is KAGVTQTPRYLIKTRGQQVTLSCSPISGHRSVSWYQQTPGQGLQFLFEYFSETQRNKGNFPGRFSGRQFSNSRSEMNVSTLELGDSALYLCASSLEGGTSYNEQFFGPGTRLTVL.

The CDR3 DNA follows: TGTGCCAGCAGTGAAGCTAGCGGGGGGCAAGAGACCCAGTACTTC. The encoded protein is CASSEASGGQETQYF. V usage is TRBV6-1 and J usage is TRBJ2-5; 10 bases fit TRBD2. Germline assignment: CDR1 MNHNS and CDR2 SASEGT. Trimming at V came to 0 bases and at J to 2 bases, leaving 0 bases not matched to a gene. This CDR3 is built from 15 residues.